The rows below give T cell receptor beta chains drawn from one sample of a study of T cell repertoires in cytomegalovirus infection. TCRdb re-called the reads with MiXCR, one entry per CDR3 protein. The sample lists a few hundred thousand distinct CDR3 sequences, roughly an eighth seen once, with 8.8% in the top ten. Material: PBMCs. Receptors were obtained from a human donor in good health (CMV status not recorded). Some clones in this sample may be carry-over from other donors' samples. Both conserved end residues are part of each CDR3. Each record gives: J gene, D gene, V gene, clone size, CDR3 DNA, CDR3 protein. D genes are given only for firm matches. The listing skips clone size in some rows; elsewhere it reads once, few, many or a size class.

>TRBJ2-3|-|TRBV7-8|many
TGTGCCAGCAGCTTATATGGGACAACCACAGATACGCAGTATTTT
CASSLYGTTTDTQYF
>TRBJ2-2|TRBD2|TRBV19|few
TGTGCCAGTAACTCAGCGGGGGGTAACACCGGGGAGCTGTTTTTT
CASNSAGGNTGELFF
>TRBJ1-4|TRBD1|TRBV11-3|many
TGTGCCAGCAGCTTAGGGACGGGGGACAGCCCTAATGAAAAACTGTTTTTT
CASSLGTGDSPNEKLFF
>TRBJ2-7|-|TRBV7-7|many
TGTGCTAGCAGTCTGGGCCTTGGGAACGAGCAGTACTTC
CASSLGLGNEQYF
>TRBJ1-1|-|TRBV6-1|few
TGTGCCCACAGAAGACAGAGTACGGGAAACACTGAAGCTTTCTTT
CAHRRQSTGNTEAFF
>TRBJ1-6|-|TRBV7-9|few
TGTGCCAGCAGCTTAGGTGAGGAGGTGCTTTATAATTCACCCCTCCACTTT
CASSLGEEVLYNSPLHF
>TRBJ2-7|TRBD2|TRBV27|few
TGTGCCAGCCGCCCGGGACTAGTATTTGACGAGCAGTACTTC
CASRPGLVFDEQYF
>TRBJ1-1|-|TRBV7-2|many
TGTGCCAGCAGCTTAGAAGCGCCCGTCGTGGGCACTGAAGCTTTCTTT
CASSLEAPVVGTEAFF
>TRBJ2-3|TRBD2|TRBV10-1|-
TGCGCCAGCAGTGAATTACGGGGGGGAACGCAGTATTTT
CASSELRGGTQYF
>TRBJ1-5|TRBD1|TRBV7-2|many
TGTGCCAGCAGCGCGTACAGGGGCCGCAATCAGCCCCAGCATTTT
CASSAYRGRNQPQHF
>TRBJ2-7|TRBD1|TRBV6-2/TRBV6-3|few
TGTGCCAGCAGCCAGACAGGGGTGTCGTCCGAGCAGTACTTC
CASSQTGVSSEQYF
>TRBJ1-2|TRBD1|TRBV7-9|many
TGTGCCAGCAGCTTATGGGGACAGATTAACTATGGCTACACCTTC
CASSLWGQINYGYTF
>TRBJ1-2|-|TRBV7-8|few
TGTGCCAGCAGCCCTGGCCCGGGAGGAGGGGGCTACACCTTC
CASSPGPGGGGYTF
>TRBJ1-2|-|TRBV15|few
TGTGCCACCAGCAGAGATGGAGCTGGCTACACCTTC
CATSRDGAGYTF
>TRBJ2-7|TRBD1|TRBV5-1|few
TGCGCCAGCTTCCAACAGACAGGGGGTTACTACGAGCAGTACTTC
CASFQQTGGYYEQYF
>TRBJ2-1|-|TRBV20-1|few
TGCAGTGCTGCCCGGGGCACTAGCAACGACAATGAGCAGTTCTTC
CSAARGTSNDNEQFF
>TRBJ2-7|-|TRBV7-2|many
TGTGCCAGCAGCTTAGGAGGGTGGTACTACGAGCAGTACTTC
CASSLGGWYYEQYF
>TRBJ1-1|TRBD1|TRBV12-3/TRBV12-4|once
TGTGCCCGCAGTACCCGGGACAGGGCCACTGAAGCTTTCTTT
CARSTRDRATEAFF
>TRBJ1-2|-|TRBV20-1|-
TGCAGCGCTAGCGGGGGGAGGCGGAATGGCTACACCTTC
CSASGGRRNGYTF
>TRBJ1-6|TRBD1|TRBV25-1|many
TGTGCCAGCAGTGATTTCAGGGGGCAGAATAATTCACCCCTCCACTTT
CASSDFRGQNNSPLHF
>TRBJ2-5|TRBD2|TRBV20-1|-
TGCAGTGCTAGCCCCGGACTAGCGGGGGTGACCCAGTACTTC
CSASPGLAGVTQYF
>TRBJ1-5|-|TRBV20-1|-
TGCAGTGCTAGAGAGCCCTTGTCTGGTAGCAATCAGCCCCAGCATTTT
CSAREPLSGSNQPQHF
>TRBJ2-3|-|TRBV5-4|-
TGTGCCAGCAGCCATTGGGCGCCGGCCCCTGGAGATACGCAGTATTTT
CASSHWAPAPGDTQYF
>TRBJ1-5|-|TRBV2|-
TGTGCCAGCGGGCATAGCAATCAGCCCCAGCATTTT
CASGHSNQPQHF
>TRBJ1-4|-|TRBV2|-
TGTGCCAGCAGGAGGCTTCGCGGGACGGGGGCTAATGAAAAACTGTTTTTT
CASRRLRGTGANEKLFF
>TRBJ2-1|-|TRBV7-2|many
TGTGCCAGCAGCTTAACGCGGGGTGAGCAGTTCTTC
CASSLTRGEQFF
>TRBJ2-1|-|TRBV7-2|many
TGTGCCAGCAGCCCCACCCCGGACAATGAGCAGTTCTTC
CASSPTPDNEQFF
>TRBJ1-2|TRBD1|TRBV4-1|few
TGCGCCAGCAGCCAACTACAGGGGGCGGACTATGGCTACACCTTC
CASSQLQGADYGYTF
>TRBJ2-2|TRBD2|TRBV2|many
TGTGCCAGCAAGGGAATAGCGGGGGGTACCGGGGAGCTGTTTTTT
CASKGIAGGTGELFF
>TRBJ1-2|-|TRBV14|-
TGTGCCAGCAGCCAAGTATTGGGGGGGGCCGGCTACACCTTC
CASSQVLGGAGYTF
>TRBJ2-1|TRBD2|TRBV15|many
TGTGCCACCAGCATTGGCGGGAGATTTAGTGAGCAGTTCTTC
CATSIGGRFSEQFF
>TRBJ2-3|-|TRBV7-8|many
TGTGCCAGCAGCTTGGATAACAGGGTTGGCACAGATACGCAGTATTTT
CASSLDNRVGTDTQYF
>TRBJ1-5|-|TRBV12-3/TRBV12-4|many
TGTGCCAGCAGTTTAGGGACGTCCCCCCGACAGCCCCAGCATTTT
CASSLGTSPRQPQHF